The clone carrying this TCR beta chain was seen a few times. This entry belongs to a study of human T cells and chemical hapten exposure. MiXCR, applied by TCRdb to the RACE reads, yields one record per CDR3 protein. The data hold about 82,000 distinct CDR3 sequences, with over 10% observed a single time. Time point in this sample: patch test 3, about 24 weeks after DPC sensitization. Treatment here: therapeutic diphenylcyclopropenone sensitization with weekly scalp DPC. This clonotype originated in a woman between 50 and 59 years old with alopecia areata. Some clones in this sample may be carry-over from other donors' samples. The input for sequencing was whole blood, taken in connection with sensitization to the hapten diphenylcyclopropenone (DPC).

The CDR3 DNA sequence: TGCAGTGCTAGTACACCTCAAGAGACCCAGTACTTC. Translating gives CSASTPQETQYF. The J gene is TRBJ2-5, the V gene TRBV20-1; D gene ambiguous. This CDR3 is built from 12 residues. V lost 3 bases and J lost 2, with 7 bases in between. The germline CDR1 and CDR2 sequences are DFQATT and SNEGSKA (reference sequence).